The 22 T cell receptor beta chains below come from one sample, sequenced in a study of T cells in Graves' hyperthyroidism and ophthalmopathy. The investigators amplified TCR beta CDR3 regions from RNA transcripts. The primer set for the first-round RT-PCR of the TCR CDR3 was HTBI. One entry per CDR3 protein, called by TCRdb with MiXCR from the multiplex PCR reads. The sample holds under 350,000 distinct CDR3 sequences, more than 15% seen once. The sequencing sample was made of blood. Source of these receptors: a woman in her sixties with Graves' ophthalmopathy.

This clonotype occurred many times. The rearrangement joins TRBV9 to TRBJ2-1; D remains ambiguous. Per germline, CDR1 SGDLS and CDR2 YYNGEE. The CDR3 runs to 13 residues. Trimming shortened V by 5 bases and J by 6 bases, and 12 bases separated the two germline ends. CDR3 DNA sequence: TGTGCCAGCAGTCAAGGACCTACCAATGAGCAGTTCTTC. It translates to CASSQGPTNEQFF.

At least ten counts were recorded for this clonotype. The chain recombines TRBV20-1 with TRBJ1-2; 8 nucleotides line up with TRBD1. With 3 bases clipped from V and 4 bases from J, the junction kept 7 bases outside the gene matches. The CDR3 length is 14 residues. Per the germline V gene, CDR1 is DFQATT and CDR2 is SNEGSKA (reference sequence). The DNA of the CDR3 is TGCAGTGCTAGTGACAGGGGCTCATTCTATGGCTACACCTTC. Its protein is CSASDRGSFYGYTF.

J is TRBJ2-7 and V is TRBV5-1; 10 bases are a match to TRBD2. There are 13 residues in the CDR3. V lost 0 bases and J lost 10; bases outside the gene matches: 4. Germline V gene data show CDR1 as SGHRS and CDR2 as YFSETQ. CDR3 region: CASSLGLAGDQYF. The CDR3 DNA follows: TGCGCCAGCAGCTTGGGGCTAGCGGGAGATCAGTACTTC.

This clonotype was seen more than once but under ten times. The chain uses TRBV4-3 and TRBJ1-6; D perhaps matches TRBD1 (5 bases). This CDR3 contains 12 residues. The germline gives CDR1 LGHNA, CDR2 YSLEER. The ends were cut back, 3 bases at V and 16 bases at J, with 13 bases in the middle. CDR3 sequence: CASSHEDSLLHF. As DNA, the CDR3 is TGCGCCAGCAGCCATGAAGACAGCCTTCTCCACTTT.

There are many counts of this clonotype. J is TRBJ1-6 and V is TRBV7-2; D is undetermined. The V end was cut by 5 bases, the J end by 8 bases, with 7 bases between. The germline CDR1 and CDR2 sequences are SGHTA and FQGNSA. This CDR3 region has 12 residues. The CDR3 sequence is CASSHPDSPLHF. The CDR3 DNA follows: TGTGCCAGCAGCCACCCTGATTCACCCCTCCACTTT.

This clonotype has at least ten counts. This sequence joins TRBV6-2 or TRBV6-3 and TRBJ2-5; 9 bases fit TRBD2. Germline CDR1 MNHEY, CDR2 SVGEGT. V lost 4 bases to trimming and J lost 4 bases; unmatched junction nucleotides: 7. This CDR3 is 15 amino acids long. The DNA for the CDR3 is TGTGCCAGCAGTTTGGCGGGGGGGCCCGGAGAGACCCAGTACTTC. The encoded protein is CASSLAGGPGETQYF.

This clonotype was recorded at least ten times. The J gene is TRBJ2-3, the V gene TRBV20-1, with 7 bases matching TRBD1. Germline trimming cut 6 bases from V and 2 bases from J; bases unmatched to any gene: 11. Germline CDR1 and CDR2: DFQATT and SNEGSKA (reference sequence). CDR3 length: 15 residues. The CDR3 spells CSARTRGRNTDTQYF. CDR3 in DNA: TGCAGTGCCAGAACTAGGGGGCGCAACACAGATACGCAGTATTTT.

This clonotype was found many times. The chain uses TRBV11-1 and TRBJ2-3, with a possible D match to TRBD1 (6 bases). V was pared by 5 bases and J by 2 bases, with 17 bases between. Germline-derived CDR1 and CDR2 are SGHAT and FQDESV (reference sequence). This CDR3 is built from 16 residues. CDR3 nucleotides: TGTGCCAGCAGCCACCCACAGGGAAGGTTCACAGATACGCAGTATTTT. Its translation: CASSHPQGRFTDTQYF. Based on the CDR3 plus reference TRBV11-1 and TRBJ2-3, the full variable domain is EAEVAQSPRYKITEKSQAVAFWCDPISGHATLYWYRQILGQGPELLVQFQDESVVDDSQLPKDRFSAERLKGVDSTLKIQPAELGDSAMYLCASSHPQGRFTDTQYFGPGTRLTVL.

This clonotype was found many times. This rearrangement joins TRBV7-2 to TRBJ2-5, with a possible D match to TRBD2 (6 bases). Trimming removed 1 base from V and 0 bases from J, with 12 bases in between. Germline V gives CDR1 SGHTA, CDR2 FQGNSA. The CDR3 totals 16 residues. CDR3 loop: CASSLVGTEYQETQYF. The CDR3 region has the DNA TGTGCCAGCAGCTTAGTTGGGACTGAGTACCAAGAGACCCAGTACTTC.

The rearrangement links TRBV7-9 to TRBJ1-2; 7 bases are shared with TRBD1. The ends lost 4 bases at V and 2 bases at J; junction bases unmatched: 7. Germline loops: CDR1 SEHNR, CDR2 FQNEAQ (reference sequence). The length of the CDR3 is 15 residues. This CDR3 is CASSSLTGMNYGYTF. CDR3 nucleotide sequence: TGTGCCAGCAGCTCTTTGACAGGGATGAACTATGGCTACACCTTC. Drawing the rest from reference TRBV7-9 and TRBJ1-2, the complete variable domain is DTGVSQNPRHKITKRGQNVTFRCDPISEHNRLYWYRQTLGQGPEFLTYFQNEAQLEKSRLLSDRFSAERPKGSFSTLEIQRTEQGDSAMYLCASSSLTGMNYGYTFGSGTRLTVV.

This clonotype was counted a few times. The chain is built from TRBV10-2 and TRBJ1-1; no firm D call. Germline V lookup: CDR1 WSHSY, CDR2 SAAADI. There are 14 residues in the CDR3. The V end was cut by 2 bases, the J end by 0 bases, with 7 bases between. The DNA of the CDR3 is TGCGCCAGCAGTGAGACGGTAATGAACACTGAAGCTTTCTTT. Residues: CASSETVMNTEAFF.

This clonotype was found many times. This chain joins TRBV28 and TRBJ1-2, with a possible D match to TRBD1 (5 bases). The ends were cut back, 5 bases at V and 7 bases at J, with 14 bases in the middle. Germline loops: CDR1 MDHEN, CDR2 SYDVKM. The CDR3 length is 13 residues. The CDR3 bases are TGTGCCAGCAGTCCCAACAGGATCCCTGGCTACACCTTC. Protein product: CASSPNRIPGYTF.

This clonotype came up many times. The chain couples TRBV7-2 to TRBJ2-1; possible D gene TRBD1, 6 bases. Germline CDR1 and CDR2: SGHTA and FQGNSA. Trimming cost V 4 bases and J 0 bases, with 13 bases left between them. The CDR3 loop spans 16 amino acids. In nucleotides, the CDR3 is TGTGCCAGCAGCTCACCTACAGGGTCCTCCTACAATGAGCAGTTCTTC. Translation: CASSSPTGSSYNEQFF.

This clonotype was seen a few times. This rearrangement joins TRBV12-5 to TRBJ1-1, with 7 bases identical to TRBD1. Trimming at V came to 6 bases and at J to 11 bases, leaving 9 bases not matched to a gene. The length of the CDR3 is 12 residues. CDR1 and CDR2 (germline): LGHNT, FRNRAP. CDR3 DNA sequence: TGTGCTAGTGGACAGGGGTGGAGAAGTGCTTTCTTT. This sequence encodes CASGQGWRSAFF.

V usage is TRBV4-3 and J usage is TRBJ1-2, with 8 bases matching TRBD1. V lost 0 bases to trimming and J lost 2 bases; unmatched junction nucleotides: 8. The length of the CDR3 is 17 residues. CDR1 LGHNA and CDR2 YSLEER come from the germline V gene. DNA for the CDR3: TGCGCCAGCAGCCAAGATCGGGGGACAGGAGGCAACTATGGCTACACCTTC. Translated: CASSQDRGTGGNYGYTF.

This clonotype was seen more than once but under ten times. The chain couples TRBV4-3 to TRBJ1-1; D is undetermined. Germline assignment: CDR1 LGHNA and CDR2 YSLEER. The CDR3 is 14 amino acids. Deletions cut 0 bases from V and 4 bases from J, with 9 bases between. The CDR3 DNA follows: TGCGCCAGCAGCCAAGACAAGGGTGGCACTGAAGCTTTCTTT. Protein: CASSQDKGGTEAFF.

This clonotype turned up a few times. CDR3 coding DNA: TGTGCCAGTAGTATAACGGGACAGGCGGCCTACGAGCAGTACTTC. Its protein is CASSITGQAAYEQYF. The chain couples TRBV19 to TRBJ2-7; 8 bases are shared with TRBD1. The CDR3 length is 15 residues. Germline V lookup: CDR1 LNHDA, CDR2 SQIVND (reference sequence). The ends lost 2 bases at V and 2 bases at J; junction bases unmatched: 5.

This clonotype has at least ten counts. The rearrangement uses TRBV2 and TRBJ1-2; TRBD1 is a possible D gene (5 bases). Germline assignment: CDR1 SNHLY and CDR2 FYNNEI. Trimming shortened V by 6 bases and J by 5 bases, and 10 bases separated the two germline ends. This CDR3 has 12 residues. CDR3 nucleotide sequence: TGTGCCAGCAGGGGGGACCTATATGGCTACACCTTC. It encodes CASRGDLYGYTF.

This clonotype was seen only a few times. This chain uses TRBV6-2 or TRBV6-3 with TRBJ2-3; possibly TRBD2 for D (5 bases). CDR3 length: 17 residues. Germline loops: CDR1 MNHEY, CDR2 SVGEGT. Trimming took off 0 bases at V and 1 base at J, with 14 bases between the two ends. Written as DNA, the CDR3 is TGTGCCAGCAGTTACTCTAGGGCTAGCACCCGCACAGATACGCAGTATTTT. It specifies CASSYSRASTRTDTQYF.

Many counts were recorded for this clonotype. CDR3 nucleotide sequence: TGCAGTGCTGGAAGCGGGGGGGTAGTCTGGACCCAGTACTTC. This gives the protein CSAGSGGVVWTQYF. This chain uses TRBV20-1 with TRBJ2-5; 10 bases are shared with TRBD2. Germline V lookup: CDR1 DFQATT, CDR2 SNEGSKA (reference sequence). Trimming cost V 5 bases and J 7 bases; bases outside gene matches: 10. The CDR3 sequence is 14 residues long.

This sequence joins TRBV28 and TRBJ1-4; 8 bases are a match to TRBD1. This CDR3 comprises 14 residues. Germline V gene data show CDR1 as MDHEN and CDR2 as SYDVKM. Germline trimming cut 5 bases from V and 6 bases from J; bases unmatched to any gene: 5. The CDR3 DNA reads TGTGCCAGCAGTACCAGGGGGCTGGATGAAAAACTGTTTTTT. Translation gives CASSTRGLDEKLFF.

This clonotype was counted at least ten times. V usage is TRBV2 and J usage is TRBJ2-3, with D uncertain. Germline V gives CDR1 SNHLY, CDR2 FYNNEI. V was trimmed by 3 bases and J by 4 bases, leaving 8 bases between them. The CDR3 extends over 13 amino acids. The CDR3 DNA sequence: TGTGCCAGCAGTGATGGGGTTGCAGATACGCAGTATTTT. The encoded protein is CASSDGVADTQYF.